This TCR beta chain was captured in a study of shared clonotypes between healthy human individuals. Overall study results and limits: A generally larger estimated richness was seen in naive subsets than in memory subsets. Represented genetic and exposure-history diversity was restricted by having few donors.

As to this clone: Its antigen is as yet unknown.

Trimming cost V 3 bases and J 6 bases, with 14 bases left between them. This CDR3 is 13 amino acids long. Germline CDR1 SQVTM, CDR2 ANQGSEA. Execution of the assay was at deep level. Original processing methods: Filtering differed because ImmunoSEQ produced junction-only sequences that carried no quality scores. Data came from immunoSEQ multiplex PCR; TCRdb stores just in-frame clones and leaves some out. V and J calls and clone size are those listed in that table; D and trimming were worked out from the DNA. The sample lists around 2.1 million clones, approximately 96% occurring once. This receptor was identified in a young man in good health. What was sequenced was naive CD4+ T cells sorted from blood. Indicated subset: CD45RA+ positively selected. The V call is TRBV29-1, the J call TRBJ2-5; tentatively, D is TRBD1 (6 bases). CDR3 nucleotide sequence: TGCAGCGTTGATATACAGGGCGTAAAGACCCAGTACTTC. Its protein product is CSVDIQGVKTQYF.